These T cell receptor beta chains were read from a single sample in a study of T cell responses to AZD1222 COVID-19 vaccine. The table came from immunoSEQ multiplex PCR; TCRdb's copy has only in-frame clones and leaves some out. The table lists 98,000 or so clones, around nine tenths of them singletons. Sequences were derived from peripheral blood, sampled on day 0 of AZD1222 vaccination. The receptors stem from an adult in good health. Both conserved end residues are part of each CDR3.

length: 16; V: TRBV4-3; J: TRBJ2-1; CDR3: CASSQETGPQGNEQFF
length: 12; V: TRBV6-6; J: TRBJ1-1; CDR3: CASSSGTTEAFF
length: 15; V: TRBV14; J: TRBJ1-3; CDR3: CASSQLDRAGNTIYF
length: 14; V: TRBV5-1; J: TRBJ2-5; CDR3: CATSPQSSAETQYF
length: 18; V: TRBV4-3; J: TRBJ2-3; CDR3: CASSQDPATYSSTDTQYF
length: 14; V: TRBV19; J: TRBJ1-5; CDR3: CASRAGGLNQPQHF
length: 14; V: TRBV6-5; J: TRBJ2-7; CDR3: CASRDRFSSYEQYF
length: 15; V: TRBV24-1; J: TRBJ2-1; CDR3: CATSDRQGAVDEQFF
length: 15; V: TRBV5-5; J: TRBJ1-6; CDR3: CASSTNRGLVSPLHF
length: 13; V: TRBV7-6; J: TRBJ2-7; CDR3: CASSLAFSSEQYF
length: 14; V: TRBV21-1; J: TRBJ2-5; CDR3: CASSKGGSLETQYF
length: 14; V: TRBV7-2; J: TRBJ2-2; CDR3: CASSLSRESGELFF
length: 14; V: TRBV5-4; J: TRBJ1-2; CDR3: CASSLGTVNYGYTF
length: 16; V: TRBV5-5; J: TRBJ1-1; CDR3: CASSLAAKGWGTEAFF
length: 13; V: TRBV3-1/TRBV3-2; J: TRBJ1-5; CDR3: CASSQMWNQPQHF
length: 14; V: TRBV6-1; J: TRBJ2-5; CDR3: CASSDANKRETQYF
length: 15; V: TRBV6-5; J: TRBJ1-2; CDR3: CASSYTRQGLSGYTF
length: 13; V: TRBV4-2; J: TRBJ2-7; CDR3: CASSQTGAGEQYF
length: 15; V: TRBV19; J: TRBJ1-6; CDR3: CASSQQGSMVSPLHF
length: 14; V: TRBV9; J: TRBJ2-1; CDR3: CASSVVESNSEQFF
length: 14; V: TRBV15; J: TRBJ1-6; CDR3: CATSMSSYNSPLHF
length: 18; V: TRBV2; J: TRBJ1-4; CDR3: CASLRLQGGSATNEKLFF
length: 13; V: TRBV11-2; J: TRBJ2-3; CDR3: CASSTRFTDTQYF
length: 17; V: TRBV27; J: TRBJ1-6; CDR3: CASSLLSGGESESPLHF
length: 12; V: TRBV7-9; J: TRBJ1-1; CDR3: CASSLRGVEAFF
length: 16; V: TRBV7-9; J: TRBJ2-1; CDR3: CASSPRAGGPMDEQFF
length: 16; V: TRBV7-9; J: TRBJ1-3; CDR3: CASSLISRRGGNTIYF
length: 14; V: TRBV18; J: TRBJ2-3; CDR3: CASSTGFGTDTQYF
length: 13; V: TRBV5-1; J: TRBJ1-1; CDR3: CASSLIVNTEAFF
length: 11; V: TRBV28; J: TRBJ1-2; CDR3: CASSFSVGYTF
length: 14; V: TRBV6-2/TRBV6-3; J: TRBJ1-1; CDR3: CASSQTGTSSEAFF
length: 14; V: TRBV28; J: TRBJ2-2; CDR3: CASSLARNTGELFF
length: 13; V: TRBV6-2/TRBV6-3; J: TRBJ1-6; CDR3: CASSYDPNSPLHF
length: 11; V: TRBV20-1; J: TRBJ1-2; CDR3: CSAPTGGDYTF
length: 14; V: TRBV5-1; J: TRBJ1-4; CDR3: CASSIGTEAEKLFF
length: 14; V: TRBV19; J: TRBJ1-5; CDR3: CASSAGRGNQPQHF
length: 12; V: TRBV28; J: TRBJ1-5; CDR3: CASSLYRQPQHF
length: 15; V: TRBV27; J: TRBJ2-7; CDR3: CASSNGLAGGREQYF
length: 15; V: TRBV5-7; J: TRBJ2-7; CDR3: CASRRASGSTDEQYF
length: 15; V: TRBV15; J: TRBJ1-1; CDR3: CATSRERQPNTEAFF
length: 17; V: TRBV18; J: TRBJ1-6; CDR3: CASSPLQGARENSPLHF
length: 14; V: TRBV5-1; J: TRBJ2-1; CDR3: CASSPWTSGNEQFF
length: 16; V: TRBV19; J: TRBJ2-7; CDR3: CASSYSSGRSTYEQYF
length: 13; V: TRBV6-6; J: TRBJ2-1; CDR3: CASRIAAYNEQFF
length: 15; V: TRBV7-2; J: TRBJ1-6; CDR3: CASSYTPGVGGPLHF
length: 12; V: TRBV3-1/TRBV3-2; J: TRBJ2-7; CDR3: CASSRAGYEQYF
length: 13; V: TRBV5-1; J: TRBJ1-4; CDR3: CASRGYTNEKLFF
length: 17; V: TRBV5-1; J: TRBJ1-4; CDR3: CASSAGGSTGGDEKLFF
length: 13; V: TRBV27; J: TRBJ1-6; CDR3: CASRTANNSPLHF
length: 16; V: TRBV19; J: TRBJ2-4; CDR3: CASKRGGGIAKNIQYF
length: 13; V: TRBV7-8; J: TRBJ1-1; CDR3: CASSLGGGPEAFF
length: 15; V: TRBV18; J: TRBJ1-2; CDR3: CASSPQKDRGYGYTF
length: 14; V: TRBV28; J: TRBJ1-5; CDR3: CASRGGGRKQPQHF
length: 16; V: TRBV18; J: TRBJ1-4; CDR3: CASSLSSGSTNEKLFF
length: 15; V: TRBV4-2; J: TRBJ2-7; CDR3: CASSQEIGAPSEQYF